This TCR beta chain was retrieved from a study of blood T cell repertoires in COVID-19. About the study: The cDNA or gDNA used as material had been derived from T cells, B-cell-depleted T cells, or PBMCs.

The table came from immunoSEQ multiplex PCR; TCRdb's copy has only in-frame clones and leaves some out. The data contain 220,000 or so clones, 80% to 90% of them seen just once; the ten biggest clones take up over 3%. Participants' own reports of clinical history determined their cohort assignment. This clone was found once. CDR3 length equals 15 residues. V dropped 3 bases and J dropped 0 bases, with 9 bases sitting between them. Per the germline V gene, CDR1 is MGHRA and CDR2 is YSYEKL. What was sequenced was PBMCs or T cells enriched from blood (not recorded which). The V gene is TRBV4-1, the J gene TRBJ2-1, with D tentatively TRBD2 (5 bases). This TCR came from a young woman in a cohort exposed to, infected with or recovered from COVID-19 (not recorded which). CDR3 loop: CASSQDWSSYNEQFF. The CDR3, as DNA: TGCGCCAGCAGCCAGGACTGGAGCTCCTACAATGAGCAGTTCTTC.